This section outlines one T cell receptor beta chain sequence together with its context. The V end lost 7 bases, the J end lost 3 bases, and 4 bases lay between the germline ends. There are 11 residues in the CDR3. The V gene's germline CDR1 is MNHNS and CDR2 SASEGT. The entry originates in a study of OX40 agonist ivuxolimab in advanced cancers. Turning to the study itself: Patients were infused with ivuxolimab every 2 weeks at 0.01 to 10 mg/kg.

TCRdb keeps only in-frame clones here, not all; method: immunoSEQ multiplex PCR. The table shows roughly 65,000 clones, with 80% occurring only once. The input for sequencing was CD4+ or CD8+ T cells sorted from blood, taken in a trial of the OX40 agonist ivuxolimab. This receptor was obtained from an adult with an advanced solid tumor such as melanoma, head and neck, liver or kidney cancer. The V and J genes are TRBV6-1 and TRBJ2-1; D is undetermined. DNA for the CDR3: TGTGCCAGCATGGTCTACAATGAGCAGTTCTTC. It translates to CASMVYNEQFF.